The T cell receptor beta chain described here comes from a study of post-analysis software for immune sequencing data. Overall study context: Recorded disease courses covered relapsing-remitting, secondary progressive and progressive-relapsing multiple sclerosis. Some patients had no subtype annotation.

The library was made from cDNA and included unique molecular identifiers. Researchers reported 550,000 or so cDNA molecules coming from approximately 1 to 10 million T cells. TCRdb fed the PCR reads into MiXCR, producing one record per CDR3 protein. The data show roughly 540,000 distinct CDR3 sequences, approximately 31% seen once. Study conclusions and caveats: Five or six TRBV segments were more frequent in patients than controls; TRBV5-6, TRBV5-1 and TRBV20-1 belonged to this group. For normalized Chao1 diversity, multiple sclerosis patients scored significantly lower than controls did. With F measure, samples from one preparation batch clustered together strongly.

Note on this clonotype: Its antigen is unknown.

Trimming stripped 0 bases from V and 3 bases from J, with 20 bases between. The length of the CDR3 is 18 residues. Per germline, CDR1 SGHDN and CDR2 FVKESK. The V gene is TRBV14, the J gene TRBJ2-5; weak D call: TRBD1 (6 bases). This clonotype originated in a girl younger than 18 with multiple sclerosis. The sample comprised blood. CDR3 region: CASSQDWAGASRKETQYF. The CDR3, as DNA: TGTGCCAGCAGCCAAGATTGGGCAGGGGCGAGTAGAAAAGAGACCCAGTACTTC. Complete variable domain (other parts from reference TRBV14 and TRBJ2-5): EAGVTQFPSHSVIEKGQTVTLRCDPISGHDNLYWYRRVMGKEIKFLLHFVKESKQDESGMPNNRFLAERTGGTYSTLKVQPAELEDSGVYFCASSQDWAGASRKETQYFGPGTRLLVL.